The 2 T cell receptor beta chains below were found in one sample sequenced in a study of lymphopenia after photon versus proton radiotherapy. TCRdb's copy holds only in-frame clones and misses some; the assay was immunoSEQ multiplex PCR. The sample holds 70,000 or so clones, under 95% seen once. Sequencing was performed on peripheral blood, taken from a patient treated with photon-based radiotherapy. These receptors were obtained from a woman aged 40 to 50 with cholangiocarcinoma.

The genes are TRBV19 and TRBJ1-5; D perhaps matches TRBD1 (5 bases). The V end was cut by 9 bases, the J end by 3 bases, with 18 bases between. The CDR3 has 15 amino acids. Germline V CDR1 and CDR2: LNHDA, SQIVND (reference sequence). The CDR3 sequence is CASHPVRGSNQPQHF. CDR3 DNA sequence: TGTGCCAGCCACCCGGTCCGGGGCTCCAATCAGCCCCAGCATTTT.

The chain employs TRBV28 and TRBJ1-2; D is unclear. Deletions cut 3 bases from V and 6 bases from J, with 11 bases between. The germline V gene has CDR1 MDHEN and CDR2 SYDVKM. The CDR3 is 13 amino acids. The CDR3 spells CASSFGNSDGYTF. CDR3 DNA: TGTGCCAGCAGTTTCGGGAACTCCGATGGCTACACCTTC.